Listed below are T cell receptor beta chains from one sample, sequenced in a study of shared clonotypes between healthy human individuals. Profiling relied on immunoSEQ multiplex PCR, and the TCRdb table lists in-frame clones only, not all of them. The sample yields under 600,000 clones, about 80% seen once. Sequenced input: PBMCs. These receptors originate from a woman between 40 and 55 years old in good health. Some clones in this sample may be carry-over from other donors' samples. Each CDR3 is given with its conserved first and last residue. A D gene is named only where the DNA matches it firmly. The size of a clone is reported for some rows only, either as once, few or many, or as a class for expanded clones.

v_gene: TRBV5-1; abundance: .; d_gene: .; j_gene: TRBJ1-1; CDR3aa: CASSLVGSLNTEAFF; CDR3nt: TGCGCCAGCAGCTTGGTTGGATCATTGAACACTGAAGCTTTCTTT
v_gene: TRBV15; abundance: .; d_gene: .; j_gene: TRBJ1-3; CDR3aa: CATSPSGHLNTIYF; CDR3nt: TGTGCCACCAGCCCTTCGGGACACTTAAACACCATATATTTT
v_gene: TRBV4-1; abundance: .; d_gene: .; j_gene: TRBJ2-2; CDR3aa: CASSPLRELANTGELFF; CDR3nt: TGCGCCAGCAGCCCCCTAAGAGAACTAGCAAACACCGGGGAGCTGTTTTTT
v_gene: TRBV18; abundance: .; d_gene: .; j_gene: TRBJ1-2; CDR3aa: CASSPSAGGNYGYTF; CDR3nt: TGTGCCAGCTCACCATCGGCAGGCGGTAACTATGGCTACACCTTC
v_gene: TRBV18; abundance: .; d_gene: TRBD2; j_gene: TRBJ2-1; CDR3aa: CASSPPRTSGSRNEQFF; CDR3nt: TGTGCCAGCTCACCACCTCGCACTAGCGGGAGTCGGAATGAGCAGTTCTTC
v_gene: TRBV5-1; abundance: .; d_gene: .; j_gene: TRBJ2-7; CDR3aa: CASSLDQVGYEQYF; CDR3nt: TGCGCCAGCAGCTTGGACCAGGTAGGCTACGAGCAGTACTTC
v_gene: TRBV25-1; abundance: once; d_gene: TRBD1; j_gene: TRBJ2-7; CDR3aa: CASSLGQGTYEQYF; CDR3nt: TGTGCCAGCAGTCTAGGACAGGGGACATACGAGCAGTACTTC
v_gene: TRBV6-5; abundance: once; d_gene: TRBD1; j_gene: TRBJ2-2; CDR3aa: CASSYGTAAGELFF; CDR3nt: TGTGCCAGCAGTTACGGGACAGCGGCCGGGGAGCTGTTTTTT
v_gene: TRBV30; abundance: .; d_gene: .; j_gene: TRBJ2-2; CDR3aa: CAWSLGRGAGELFF; CDR3nt: TGTGCCTGGAGCCTTGGAAGGGGGGCCGGGGAGCTGTTTTTT
v_gene: TRBV2; abundance: .; d_gene: .; j_gene: TRBJ1-5; CDR3aa: CASGTMGPQHF; CDR3nt: TGTGCCAGCGGAACTATGGGGCCCCAGCATTTT
v_gene: TRBV7-8; abundance: many; d_gene: .; j_gene: TRBJ2-3; CDR3aa: CASSHGSDTQYF; CDR3nt: TGTGCCAGCAGCCACGGGTCAGATACGCAGTATTTT
v_gene: TRBV28; abundance: .; d_gene: TRBD1; j_gene: TRBJ2-1; CDR3aa: CASSSNRGNEQFF; CDR3nt: TGTGCCAGCAGTTCTAACAGGGGCAATGAGCAGTTCTTC
v_gene: TRBV5-4; abundance: .; d_gene: .; j_gene: TRBJ1-4; CDR3aa: CASSLTGTNEKLFF; CDR3nt: TGTGCCAGCAGCCTCACGGGGACTAATGAAAAACTGTTTTTT